This passage covers 30 T cell receptor beta chains from one sample sequenced in a study of beta chain features in type 1 diabetes. These TCRs' antigens remain unknown. Every isolated RNA sample was fully reverse transcribed, so sequencing captured expressed TCRB transcripts. Only in-frame clones appear in the TCRdb table, and some are missing; sequencing was by immunoSEQ multiplex PCR. This table has about 650,000 clones, roughly 12% appearing once. Study-wide results and limits: Shorter TCRB CDR3s, moderately but significantly so, were found in Type 1 diabetes patients in all four CD4+ subsets.

The sample consisted of naive CD4+ T cells from blood. The receptors stem from a man aged 25 to 40 with type 1 diabetes.

This clone was found a few times. This chain's CDR3 is CASSSGTAKETQYF. Here the CDR3 DNA reads TGTGCCAGCAGCTCCGGGACAGCAAAAGAGACCCAGTACTTC. The rearrangement links TRBV5-6 to TRBJ2-5; 7 bases map to TRBD1. The V gene's germline CDR1 is SGHDT and CDR2 YYEEEE. The CDR3 covers 14 residues. V lost 3 bases, J lost 3 bases, and 5 bases stayed unmatched. Variable domain in full (rest from reference TRBV5-6 and TRBJ2-5): DAGVTQSPTHLIKTRGQQVTLRCSPKSGHDTVSWYQQALGQGPQFIFQYYEEEERQRGNFPDRFSGHQFPNYSSELNVNALLLGDSALYLCASSSGTAKETQYFGPGTRLLVL.

This clone was observed a few times. J is TRBJ2-5 and V is TRBV5-4; perhaps D is TRBD1 or TRBD2 (5 bases each). Germline V gene data show CDR1 as SGHNT and CDR2 as YYREEE (reference sequence). With 2 bases removed from V and 2 bases from J, the gap between germline ends came to 13 bases. The CDR3 has 15 amino acids. The CDR3 DNA is TGTGCCAGCAGCTTAGAATGGGGGAAGCAAGAGACCCAGTACTTC. Translated, it gives CASSLEWGKQETQYF.

In this sample, this clone turned up a few times. This rearrangement joins TRBV5-8 to TRBJ1-1, with D possibly being TRBD1 (5 bases). Germline V gene lookup returns CDR1 SGHTS and CDR2 YDEGEE. The CDR3 consists of 15 residues. V dropped 8 bases and J dropped 4 bases, with 21 bases sitting between them. CDR3 nucleotide sequence: TGTGCCAGTCGCCGCGCCCGGCAGGGCGGCACTGAAGCTTTCTTT. This gives the protein CASRRARQGGTEAFF.

The chain links TRBV6-5 to TRBJ2-1; perhaps TRBD2 as D (6 bases). In germline, CDR1 is MNHEY, CDR2 SVGAGI. The CDR3 runs to 13 residues. Trimming took 4 bases from V and 9 from J, leaving 13 bases between them. The CDR3 loop reads CASSSGSGSEQFF. Here the CDR3 DNA reads TGTGCCAGCAGTTCCGGGAGCGGGTCTGAGCAGTTCTTC.

The gene calls are TRBV6-6 and TRBJ1-4; tentatively, D is TRBD1 (5 bases). This CDR3 is 14 amino acids long. With 4 bases removed from V and 5 bases from J, the gap between germline ends came to 11 bases. Germline CDR1 reads MNHNY; CDR2 reads SVGAGI (reference sequence). The CDR3 coding sequence is TGTGCCAGCAGTTCCCCGGGGGGAAATGAAAAACTGTTTTTT. Its protein is CASSSPGGNEKLFF.

The chain has TRBV14 and TRBJ2-5; 7 bases map to TRBD2. The CDR3 has 16 amino acids. After removal of 4 bases from V and 3 bases from J, the junction contained 11 bases not matched to a gene. From germline, CDR1 is SGHDN and CDR2 FVKESK. The CDR3: CASSPHFGTTKETQYF. CDR3 in DNA: TGTGCCAGCAGCCCCCATTTTGGGACTACCAAAGAGACCCAGTACTTC.

The chain carries TRBV5-1 and TRBJ2-1; D tentatively reads TRBD1 or TRBD2 (5 bases each). Germline CDR1 reads SGHRS; CDR2 reads YFSETQ. The CDR3 consists of 17 residues. Trimming cost V 4 bases and J 4 bases, with 21 bases left between them. DNA of the CDR3: TGCGCCAGCAGCCCCCCTCGGGCAGGGAGTTTGTACAATGAGCAGTTCTTC. Translation: CASSPPRAGSLYNEQFF.

This clone was seen more than once but under ten times. The CDR3: CASSPLGIEGTEAFF. The CDR3 region has the DNA TGCGCCAGCAGCCCTCTGGGGATCGAGGGAACTGAAGCTTTCTTT. The chain employs TRBV5-1 and TRBJ1-1; D remains ambiguous. Germline CDR1 reads SGHRS; CDR2 reads YFSETQ. V was cut by 4 bases and J by 5 bases, with 18 bases left in between. The CDR3 spans 15 residues.

This clone has more than one count but fewer than ten. This sequence joins TRBV7-6 and TRBJ2-1; D might be TRBD1 (6 bases). With 6 bases removed from V and 7 bases from J, the gap between germline ends came to 19 bases. The CDR3 is 15 amino acids. CDR1 and CDR2 from the germline V gene are SGHVS and FNYEAQ. CDR3 loop: CASSFNGGELNEQFF. The CDR3 nucleotides read TGTGCCAGCAGTTTTAATGGGGGCGAGCTGAATGAGCAGTTCTTC. Variable domain in full (rest from reference TRBV7-6 and TRBJ2-1): GAGVSQSPRYKVTKRGQDVALRCDPISGHVSLYWYRQALGQGPEFLTYFNYEAQQDKSGLPNDRFSAERPEGSISTLTIQRTEQRDSAMYRCASSFNGGELNEQFFGPGTRLTVL.

This clone was found many times. CDR3 protein: CASSLWVNTEAFF. The CDR3 DNA sequence: TGTGCCAGCAGCTTATGGGTGAACACTGAAGCTTTCTTT. The chain employs TRBV7-2 and TRBJ1-1; D not certain. The V and J ends lost 2 bases and 0 bases respectively, with 4 bases between them. CDR3 length equals 13 residues. CDR1 SGHTA and CDR2 FQGNSA come from the germline V gene.

The V call is TRBV7-2, the J call TRBJ1-2, with 7 nucleotides matching TRBD1. The CDR3 sequence is 17 residues long. CDR1 is SGHTA and CDR2 is FQGNSA in the germline V gene. With V trimmed by 4 bases and J by 5 bases, 16 bases remained unmatched. The CDR3: CASSSSQGWGLGYGYTF. The CDR3 region has the DNA TGTGCCAGCAGCTCCTCACAGGGGTGGGGGCTGGGGTATGGCTACACCTTC.

This clone was seen a handful of times. The V call is TRBV7-2, the J call TRBJ2-3; no definite D call. The length of the CDR3 is 13 residues. Trimming removed 3 bases from V and 6 bases from J, with 10 bases in between. Germline CDR1 SGHTA, CDR2 FQGNSA. The CDR3 here is CASSLSRSDTQYF. The CDR3 coding sequence is TGTGCCAGCAGCTTGTCTCGATCGGATACGCAGTATTTT.

This chain links TRBV21-1 with TRBJ1-3; TRBD1, the table's D call, was not compared with the DNA. TRBV21-1 is recorded as a pseudogene. The CDR3 is made up of 15 amino acids. The CDR3 DNA is TGTGCCAGCAGCAAAGGGGCAGCCTCTGGAAACACCATATATTTT. Amino acid sequence: CASSKGAASGNTIYF.

This sequence joins TRBV6-5 and TRBJ2-7; the D is unclear. The CDR3 loop spans 16 amino acids. V lost 1 base and J lost 0, with 13 bases in between. In germline, CDR1 is MNHEY, CDR2 SVGAGI. The DNA for the CDR3 is TGTGCCAGCAGTTACTATGGCGGCCAAAGCTCCTACGAGCAGTACTTC. It translates to CASSYYGGQSSYEQYF.

This clone was detected a few times. V is TRBV10-3 and J is TRBJ1-6, with D perhaps TRBD1 (5 bases). Trimming left V 7 bases short and J 7 bases short, with 11 bases between. The CDR3 totals 13 residues. Per the germline V gene, CDR1 is ENHRY and CDR2 is SYGVKD. CDR3 sequence: CAINFDSNSPLHF. Here the CDR3 DNA reads TGTGCCATCAATTTCGACAGCAATTCACCCCTCCACTTT.

This clone was seen a handful of times. The CDR3 nucleotides read TGTGCCAGCAGCATTTTGGGTCGGAAGAATGAAAAACTGTTTTTT. It translates to CASSILGRKNEKLFF. The chain links TRBV7-6 to TRBJ1-4; no definite D call. The germline CDR1 and CDR2 sequences are SGHVS and FNYEAQ. Between the trimmed V and J ends, which lost 5 bases and 5 bases, there was a span of 15 bases. The CDR3 is 15 amino acids.

This clone appeared a few times. This chain joins TRBV6-5 and TRBJ1-2; 9 bases are a match to TRBD1. The length of the CDR3 is 15 residues. CDR1 is MNHEY, CDR2 SVGAGI, per germline. Trimming cost V 0 bases and J 6 bases; bases outside gene matches: 5. CDR3 in amino acids: CASSYSRRTGDGYTF. CDR3 in DNA: TGTGCCAGCAGTTACTCGAGGAGGACAGGGGATGGCTACACCTTC.

The gene calls are TRBV25-1 and TRBJ1-4; D not resolved. Per the germline V gene, CDR1 is MGHDK and CDR2 is SYGVNS. The CDR3 consists of 15 residues. Deletions cut 5 bases from V and 6 bases from J, with 16 bases between. The CDR3 nucleotides are TGTGCCAGCAGTTTGTATGACAACTACTATGAAAAACTGTTTTTT. As protein: CASSLYDNYYEKLFF.

J is TRBJ1-4 and V is TRBV4-2; tentatively, D is TRBD1 (5 bases). Germline lookup yields CDR1 LGHNA and CDR2 YNFKEQ. The V and J ends lost 1 base and 4 bases respectively, with 10 bases between them. The CDR3 loop spans 15 amino acids. CDR3 protein: CASSQATGGNEKLFF. DNA for the CDR3: TGTGCCAGCAGCCAAGCCACGGGGGGTAATGAAAAACTGTTTTTT.

This clone was counted a few times. This rearrangement joins TRBV7-9 to TRBJ1-2; D remains ambiguous. From germline, CDR1 is SEHNR and CDR2 FQNEAQ (reference sequence). Trimming stripped 5 bases from V and 7 bases from J, with 20 bases between. This CDR3 region has 15 residues. CDR3 DNA sequence: TGTGCCAGCAGCCCCCTAAAGGGCCCTCCCACTGGCTACACCTTC. Its translation is CASSPLKGPPTGYTF.

The DNA for the CDR3 is TGTGCCATCAGTGACAAGACTAGCGGGGGGGCGGTTGAGCAGTTCTTC. Its translation: CAISDKTSGGAVEQFF. This chain connects TRBV10-3 to TRBJ2-1; TRBD2 aligns across 14 bases. After removal of 3 bases from V and 9 bases from J, the junction contained 7 bases not matched to a gene. The CDR3 has 16 amino acids. Germline loops: CDR1 ENHRY, CDR2 SYGVKD.

The chain has TRBV7-9 and TRBJ2-7; D is uncertain. V dropped 4 bases and J dropped 0 bases, with 10 bases sitting between them. There are 14 residues in the CDR3. CDR1 SEHNR and CDR2 FQNEAQ come from the germline V gene (reference sequence). This CDR3 is CASSSAGPSYEQYF. In nucleotides, the CDR3 is TGTGCCAGCAGCTCAGCCGGGCCCTCCTACGAGCAGTACTTC.

In this sample, this clone turned up a few times. CDR3 amino acids: CAIRTGTGGDEQYF. The CDR3 DNA reads as TGTGCCATCAGGACCGGGACAGGGGGCGACGAGCAGTACTTC. The chain combines TRBV10-3 with TRBJ2-7; 12 nucleotides line up with TRBD1. There are 14 residues in the CDR3. The germline CDR1 and CDR2 sequences are ENHRY and SYGVKD. V lost 6 bases to trimming and J lost 5 bases; unmatched junction nucleotides: 5.

Concerning this clone: Other DNA variants within this sample encode the same CDR3. The chain carries TRBV29-1 and TRBJ1-4; 9 bases agree with TRBD1. This CDR3 has 12 residues. V trimming: 6 bases; J trimming: 8 bases; junction bases outside the gene matches: 4. Germline V gene lookup returns CDR1 SQVTM and CDR2 ANQGSEA. The CDR3: CSVRTGDEKLFF. The CDR3 DNA is TGCAGCGTAAGGACAGGGGACGAAAAACTGTTTTTT. Supplemented by reference TRBV29-1 and TRBJ1-4, the full variable domain reads SAVISQKPSRDICQRGTSLTIQCQVDSQVTMMFWYRQQPGQSLTLIATANQGSEATYESGFVIDKFPISRPNLTFSTLTVSNMSPEDSSIYLCSVRTGDEKLFFGSGTQLSVL.

The chain combines TRBV9 with TRBJ1-1, with a tentative D call TRBD1 (6 bases). V was pared by 4 bases and J by 0 bases, with 13 bases between. The CDR3 contains 15 residues. Germline V CDR1 and CDR2: SGDLS, YYNGEE. CDR3 sequence reads: CASSLMTGMNTEAFF. CDR3 coding DNA: TGTGCCAGCAGCTTAATGACAGGAATGAACACTGAAGCTTTCTTT.

This clone was picked up a small number of times. V usage is TRBV6-5 and J usage is TRBJ1-5, with 7 bases matching TRBD1. The trim removed 0 bases at V and 15 bases at J, leaving 8 bases unmatched. Germline CDR1 reads MNHEY; CDR2 reads SVGAGI. The CDR3 length is 13 residues. The CDR3 protein is CASSYSRQGDRHF. The CDR3 DNA follows: TGTGCCAGCAGTTACTCGAGGCAGGGGGACCGGCATTTT.

J is TRBJ2-5 and V is TRBV5-1; no clear D. In germline, CDR1 is SGHRS, CDR2 YFSETQ. V lost 7 bases, J lost 4 bases, and 11 bases lay in between. CDR3 length equals 12 residues. The CDR3 reads CASGAVAETQYF. CDR3 bases: TGCGCCAGCGGCGCGGTAGCAGAGACCCAGTACTTC.

This clone turned up a few times. V and J are TRBV6-1 and TRBJ1-3; D remains unclear. With 8 bases removed from V and 6 bases from J, the gap between germline ends came to 14 bases. This CDR3 has 13 amino acids. Per germline, CDR1 MNHNS and CDR2 SASEGT. The DNA of the CDR3 is TGTGCCAGCCCCAATTCGGAGGAAAACACCATATATTTT. Translating it yields CASPNSEENTIYF.

The V call is TRBV6-5, the J call TRBJ2-7; the match to TRBD1 covers 8 bases. V lost 0 bases to trimming and J lost 2 bases; unmatched junction nucleotides: 6. Germline loops: CDR1 MNHEY, CDR2 SVGAGI. This CDR3 is 16 amino acids long. In DNA, the CDR3 is TGTGCCAGCAGTTACTCTAGGACAGGGAGCGCCTACGAGCAGTACTTC. Its translation: CASSYSRTGSAYEQYF.

This clone was detected only once. This rearrangement joins TRBV4-3 to TRBJ2-3; weak D call: TRBD1 (5 bases). The length of the CDR3 is 13 residues. In germline, CDR1 is LGHNA, CDR2 YSLEER. V lost 4 bases, J lost 5 bases, and 10 bases lay in between. The CDR3 bases are TGCGCCAGCAGCCCCAGGGTCATAGATACGCAGTATTTT. Translation: CASSPRVIDTQYF.